Sequencing of this T cell receptor (beta chain) was carried out in a study of neurological immune-mediated disorders (dated by TCRdb to the late 2010s). Describing the broader study: Peripheral blood TCR-beta repertoires from patients with HTLV-I-associated myelopathy (HAM/TSP), patients with multiple sclerosis, and healthy controls were compared in the study using UMI-based sequencing. Alongside PBMC samples, the set of fewer than 110 TCR-beta libraries contained longitudinal samples, technical triplicates, and paired CD4+ and CD8+ T-cell subsets that had been sorted. Of the roughly 71 subjects in the cohort, about 14 were HAM/TSP patients, around 35 were multiple sclerosis patients, and 20 were healthy controls. What the authors observed across the whole study: No identical CDR3 amino acid sequences were shared among expanded clones across subjects, suggesting private TCR-beta repertoires in all groups. TCR clonal expansion was greatest in HAM/TSP patients and smallest in MS patients, who ranked below even healthy controls.

The healthy controls were volunteers from blood banks in Maryland, USA. Unsorted PBMC libraries were generated from 2 million PBMCs stored in RNAlater at -80 °C until RNA extraction. Peripheral blood underwent Ficoll-Hypaque density gradient centrifugation to isolate PBMCs, which were then cryopreserved in liquid nitrogen. The CDR3 numbers 14 residues from cysteine through phenylalanine. The DNA shown is the 42-base CDR3, in frame from base 1. At the junction V is shortened by 3 bases and J by 4 bases; bases outside the gene matches: 3. Based on the germline V gene, the CDR1 and CDR2 sequences are SGHRS and YFSETQ. To synthesize cDNA, template-switch 5'RACE was performed with a primer carrying a 10-nucleotide random unique molecular identifier so that each TCR transcript was tagged. Over 180 million TCR-beta sequences, covering 15-18 subjects, were produced in each sequencing run. The RNeasy kit was used to extract total RNA. TCR-beta VDJ regions were amplified with primers for the TCR constant region and the 5'RACE anchor, using the KAPA Real-time Library Amplification kit. A first PCR added sample indexes and Illumina adaptors, and a second PCR then raised library yield. After Ampure bead purification, the TCR product of roughly 650 bp was size-selected on a 2% E-gel SizeSelection system. Before pooling, library quality was assessed on a Bioanalyzer, concentration was determined with Qubit, and library quantification was performed with the Kapa Library Quantification kit. Libraries were sequenced paired-end 2 x 150 bp on an Illumina HiSeq 2500. To increase sequence diversity, roughly 23-30% phiX was spiked into each library pool. Regarding the original processing steps: The quality-filtered reads were processed with the UMI-based MiGEC pipeline, whose error correction step removed more than 85% of the raw TCR sequences. VDJ genes were aligned to IMGT germline references, and each clonotype was defined by a unique CDR3 amino acid sequence together with V-J genes. Clonal expansion, Shannon diversity, and CDR3 relatedness (CalcPairwiseDistances, ClusterSamples) were evaluated with VDJtools, and phylogenetic trees were built with CLCbio workbench. Expanded clones were defined as having at least 8 unique UMIs, based on coefficient-of-variation modelling across technical triplicates. TCRdb reran the public reads through fastp at Q25 and MiXCR, keeping productive beta chains. A single entry per CDR3 protein holds the most common genes and DNA from its merged rows. The V and J calls here are based on TCRdb, not the publication. The sample table records tens of thousands of distinct CDR3 sequences; around a tenth of these occur just once. The leading ten clones occupy 1.5% to 2% of the sample.

Ten or more counts support this clonotype. No cognate antigen has been identified for it. Per-nucleotide qualities are absent, and no much larger clonotype sits a single base away. The sequence is built from TRBV5-1 and TRBJ2-5; 10 central nucleotides agree with TRBD2. The source is a man aged 50 or older in good health. Sequencing was performed on PBMCs. The CDR3 corresponds to CASSSSGSGETQYF. In nucleotide form, the sequence is TGCGCCAGCAGCTCTAGCGGGAGTGGAGAGACCCAGTACTTC. The full variable domain, with segments outside the CDR3 supplied by the reference TRBV5-1 and TRBJ2-5 proteins, appears as KAGVTQTPRYLIKTRGQQVTLSCSPISGHRSVSWYQQTPGQGLQFLFEYFSETQRNKGNFPGRFSGRQFSNSRSEMNVSTLELGDSALYLCASSSSGSGETQYFGPGTRLLVL.